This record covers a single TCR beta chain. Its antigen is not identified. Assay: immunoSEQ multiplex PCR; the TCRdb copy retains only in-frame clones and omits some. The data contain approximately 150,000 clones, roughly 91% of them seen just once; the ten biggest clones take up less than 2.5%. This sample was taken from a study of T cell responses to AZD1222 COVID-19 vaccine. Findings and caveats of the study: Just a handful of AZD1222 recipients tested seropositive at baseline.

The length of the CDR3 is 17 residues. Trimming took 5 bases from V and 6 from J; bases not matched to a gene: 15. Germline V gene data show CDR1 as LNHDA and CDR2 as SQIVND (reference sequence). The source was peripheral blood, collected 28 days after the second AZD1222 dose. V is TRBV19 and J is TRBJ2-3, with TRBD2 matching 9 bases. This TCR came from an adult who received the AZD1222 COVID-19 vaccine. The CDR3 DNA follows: TGTGCCAGTAGTTTTGCGGTACGGCGGGGGGGCCAGGATACGCAGTATTTT. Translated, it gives CASSFAVRRGGQDTQYF.